These 2 T cell receptor beta chains came from one sample sequenced in a study of response to subunit inactivated influenza vaccine. MiXCR was run by TCRdb on the RT-PCR reads, yielding one entry per CDR3 protein. The top ten hold approximately 10% of the sample, which has fewer than 800,000 distinct CDR3 sequences, 15% to 18% seen once. Source: PBMCs from blood, taken roughly 12 days after vaccination. Every receptor here comes from a man between 50 and 59 years old who received an inactivated influenza vaccine.

The chain links TRBV5-1 to TRBJ1-1, with D possibly TRBD1 on 5 matching bases. Trimming took off 5 bases at V and 4 bases at J, with 18 bases between the two ends. Germline loops: CDR1 SGHRS, CDR2 YFSETQ. The CDR3 extends over 15 amino acids. The CDR3 bases are TGCGCCAGCAGAGGGACTGGACCTGCGGTCACTGAAGCTTTCTTT. Its protein product is CASRGTGPAVTEAFF.

The V gene is TRBV20-1, the J gene TRBJ2-1, with D tentatively TRBD2 (6 bases). The germline V gene encodes CDR1 DFQATT and CDR2 SNEGSKA (reference sequence). The CDR3 runs 14 residues. Between the trimmed V and J ends, which lost 3 bases and 3 bases, there was a span of 12 bases. CDR3 amino acids: CSARDPSDYNEQFF. CDR3 coding DNA: TGCAGTGCTAGGGACCCTAGCGACTACAATGAGCAGTTCTTC.